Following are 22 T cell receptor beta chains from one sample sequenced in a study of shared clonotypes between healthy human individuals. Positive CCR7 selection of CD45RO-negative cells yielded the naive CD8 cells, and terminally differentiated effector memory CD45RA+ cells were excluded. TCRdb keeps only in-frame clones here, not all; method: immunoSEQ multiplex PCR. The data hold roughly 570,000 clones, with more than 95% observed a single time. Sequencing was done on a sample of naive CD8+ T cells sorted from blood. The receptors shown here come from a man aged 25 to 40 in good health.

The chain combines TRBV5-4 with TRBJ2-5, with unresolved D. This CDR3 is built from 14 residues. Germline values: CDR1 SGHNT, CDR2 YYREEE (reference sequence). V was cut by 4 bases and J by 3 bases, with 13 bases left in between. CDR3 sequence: CASSLKQNKETQYF. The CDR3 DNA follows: TGTGCCAGCAGCCTGAAGCAGAACAAAGAGACCCAGTACTTC. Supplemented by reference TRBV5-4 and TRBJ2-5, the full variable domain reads ETGVTQSPTHLIKTRGQQVTLRCSSQSGHNTVSWYQQALGQGPQFIFQYYREEENGRGNFPPRFSGLQFPNYSSELNVNALELDDSALYLCASSLKQNKETQYFGPGTRLLVL.

The CDR3: CASSHRTKGYEQYF. CDR3 in DNA: TGTGCCAGCAGCCACCGGACAAAGGGCTACGAGCAGTACTTC. V gene TRBV7-9 combines with J gene TRBJ2-7, with D perhaps TRBD1 (5 bases). Germline V gene sequence: CDR1 SEHNR, CDR2 FQNEAQ (reference sequence). V lost 5 bases, J lost 3 bases, and 14 bases lay in between. The CDR3 contains 14 residues.

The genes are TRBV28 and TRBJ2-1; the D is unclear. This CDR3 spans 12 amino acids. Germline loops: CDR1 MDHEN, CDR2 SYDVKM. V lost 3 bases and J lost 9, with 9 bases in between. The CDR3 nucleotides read TGTGCCAGCAGTTTGGTGGTAATTGAGCAGTTCTTC. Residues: CASSLVVIEQFF.

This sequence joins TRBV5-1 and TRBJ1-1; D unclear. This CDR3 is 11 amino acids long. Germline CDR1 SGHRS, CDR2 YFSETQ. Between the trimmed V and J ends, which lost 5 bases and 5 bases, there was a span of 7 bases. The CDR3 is CASRELTEAFF. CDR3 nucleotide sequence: TGCGCCAGCAGAGAGTTAACTGAAGCTTTCTTT.

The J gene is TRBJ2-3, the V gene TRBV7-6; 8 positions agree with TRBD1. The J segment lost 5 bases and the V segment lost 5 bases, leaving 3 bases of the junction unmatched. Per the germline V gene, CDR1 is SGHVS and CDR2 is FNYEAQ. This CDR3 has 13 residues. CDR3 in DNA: TGTGCCAGCAGCCAGGGGGCGGGAGATACGCAGTATTTT. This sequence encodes CASSQGAGDTQYF. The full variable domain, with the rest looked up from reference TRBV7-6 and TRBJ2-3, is GAGVSQSPRYKVTKRGQDVALRCDPISGHVSLYWYRQALGQGPEFLTYFNYEAQQDKSGLPNDRFSAERPEGSISTLTIQRTEQRDSAMYRCASSQGAGDTQYFGPGTRLTVL.

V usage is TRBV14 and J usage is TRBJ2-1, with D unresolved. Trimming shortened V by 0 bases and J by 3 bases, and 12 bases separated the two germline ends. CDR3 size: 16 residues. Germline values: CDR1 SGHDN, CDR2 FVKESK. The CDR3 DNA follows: TGTGCCAGCAGCCAAGATCGACCCAACTACTACAATGAGCAGTTCTTC. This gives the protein CASSQDRPNYYNEQFF.

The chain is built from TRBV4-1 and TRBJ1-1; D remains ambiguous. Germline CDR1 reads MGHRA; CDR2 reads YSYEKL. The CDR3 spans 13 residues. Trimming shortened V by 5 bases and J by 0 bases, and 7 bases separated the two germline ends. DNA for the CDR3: TGCGCCAGCAGCTCCAGGATGAACACTGAAGCTTTCTTT. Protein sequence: CASSSRMNTEAFF.

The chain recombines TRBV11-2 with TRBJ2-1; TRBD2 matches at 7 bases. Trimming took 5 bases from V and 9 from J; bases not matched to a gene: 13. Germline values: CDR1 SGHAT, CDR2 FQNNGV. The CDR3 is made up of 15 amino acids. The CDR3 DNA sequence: TGTGCCAGCAGCCTCTGGGGAGCGGGATTAAGTGAGCAGTTCTTC. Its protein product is CASSLWGAGLSEQFF.

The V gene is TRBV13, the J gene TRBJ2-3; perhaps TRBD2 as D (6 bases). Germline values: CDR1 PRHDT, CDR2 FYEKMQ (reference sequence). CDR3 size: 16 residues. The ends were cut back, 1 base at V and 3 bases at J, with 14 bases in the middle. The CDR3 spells CASSLVPGSGTDTQYF. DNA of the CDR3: TGTGCCAGCAGCTTAGTTCCCGGGAGTGGAACAGATACGCAGTATTTT.

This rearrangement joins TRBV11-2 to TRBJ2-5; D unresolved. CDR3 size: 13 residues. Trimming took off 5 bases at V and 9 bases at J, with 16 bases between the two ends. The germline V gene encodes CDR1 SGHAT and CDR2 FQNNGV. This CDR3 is CASSPDWPDAQYF. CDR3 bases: TGTGCCAGCAGCCCAGACTGGCCCGACGCCCAGTACTTC.

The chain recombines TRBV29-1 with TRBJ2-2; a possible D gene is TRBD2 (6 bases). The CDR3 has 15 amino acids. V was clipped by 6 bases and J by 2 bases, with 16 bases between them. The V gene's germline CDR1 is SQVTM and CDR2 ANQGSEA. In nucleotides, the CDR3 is TGCAGCGTCCGAGGACGGGAGCGTAACACCGGGGAGCTGTTTTTT. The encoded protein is CSVRGRERNTGELFF.

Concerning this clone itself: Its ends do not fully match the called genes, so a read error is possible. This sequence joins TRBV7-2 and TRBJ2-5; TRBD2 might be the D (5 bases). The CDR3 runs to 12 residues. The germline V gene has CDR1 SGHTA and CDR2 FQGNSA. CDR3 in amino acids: CASSLPWETLYF. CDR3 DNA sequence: TGTGCCAGCAGCTTACCGTGGGAGACCCTGTACTTC.

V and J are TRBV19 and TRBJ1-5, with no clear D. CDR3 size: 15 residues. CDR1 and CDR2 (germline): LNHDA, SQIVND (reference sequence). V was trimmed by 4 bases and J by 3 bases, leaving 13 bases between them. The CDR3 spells CASSTTLAHNQPQHF. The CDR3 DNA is TGTGCCAGTAGTACAACATTGGCCCACAATCAGCCCCAGCATTTT.

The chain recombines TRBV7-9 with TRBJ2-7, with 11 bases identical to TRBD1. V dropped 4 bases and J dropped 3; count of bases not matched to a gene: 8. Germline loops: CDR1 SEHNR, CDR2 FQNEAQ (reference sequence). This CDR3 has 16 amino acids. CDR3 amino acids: CASSSLPGQGDYEQYF. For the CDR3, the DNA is TGTGCCAGCAGCTCTTTACCGGGACAGGGGGACTACGAGCAGTACTTC.

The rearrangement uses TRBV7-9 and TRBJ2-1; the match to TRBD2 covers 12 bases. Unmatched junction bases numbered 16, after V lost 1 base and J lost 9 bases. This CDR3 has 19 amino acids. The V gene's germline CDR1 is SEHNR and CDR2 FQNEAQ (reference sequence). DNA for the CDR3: TGTGCCAGCAGCTTAGACGGTAGGGTGACTAGCGGGAGTTTCGGTGAGCAGTTCTTC. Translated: CASSLDGRVTSGSFGEQFF.

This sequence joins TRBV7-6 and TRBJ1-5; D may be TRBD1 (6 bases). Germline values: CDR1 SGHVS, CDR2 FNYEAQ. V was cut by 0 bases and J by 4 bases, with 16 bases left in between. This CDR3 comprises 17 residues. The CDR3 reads CASSLAPRQGLNQPQHF. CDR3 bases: TGTGCCAGCAGCTTAGCCCCCCGTCAGGGGCTGAATCAGCCCCAGCATTTT.

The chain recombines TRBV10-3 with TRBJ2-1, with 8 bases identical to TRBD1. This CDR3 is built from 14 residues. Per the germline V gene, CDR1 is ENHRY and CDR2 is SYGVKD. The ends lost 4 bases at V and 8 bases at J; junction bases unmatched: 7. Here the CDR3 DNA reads TGTGCCATCAGTGGGACAGGGTTTGGGGATGAGCAGTTCTTC. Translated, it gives CAISGTGFGDEQFF.

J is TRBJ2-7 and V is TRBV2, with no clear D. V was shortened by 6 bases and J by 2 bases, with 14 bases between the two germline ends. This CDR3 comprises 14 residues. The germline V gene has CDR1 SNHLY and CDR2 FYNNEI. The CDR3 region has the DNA TGTGCCAGCAGCCACCAAGAGCGAACCTACGAGCAGTACTTC. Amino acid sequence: CASSHQERTYEQYF.

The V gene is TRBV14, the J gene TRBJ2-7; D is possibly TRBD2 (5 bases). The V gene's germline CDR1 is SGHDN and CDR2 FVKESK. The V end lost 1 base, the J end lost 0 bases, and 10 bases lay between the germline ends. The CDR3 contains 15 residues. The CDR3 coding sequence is TGTGCCAGCAGCCAAGCTTATCTAGCCTCCTACGAGCAGTACTTC. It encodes CASSQAYLASYEQYF.

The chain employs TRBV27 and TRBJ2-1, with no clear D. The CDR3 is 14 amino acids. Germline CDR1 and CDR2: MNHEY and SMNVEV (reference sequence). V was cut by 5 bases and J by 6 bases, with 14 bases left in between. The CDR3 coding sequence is TGTGCCAGCAGTAGGGCGTCCGGGTTCAATGAGCAGTTCTTC. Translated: CASSRASGFNEQFF.

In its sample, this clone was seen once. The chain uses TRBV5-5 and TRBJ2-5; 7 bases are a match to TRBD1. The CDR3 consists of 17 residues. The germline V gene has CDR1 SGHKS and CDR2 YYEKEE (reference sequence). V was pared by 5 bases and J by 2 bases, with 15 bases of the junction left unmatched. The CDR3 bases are TGTGCCAGCAGATCTACAGGGACAGAATTTTATCAAGAGACCCAGTACTTC. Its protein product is CASRSTGTEFYQETQYF. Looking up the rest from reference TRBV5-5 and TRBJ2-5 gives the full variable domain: DAGVTQSPTHLIKTRGQQVTLRCSPISGHKSVSWYQQVLGQGPQFIFQYYEKEERGRGNFPDRFSARQFPNYSSELNVNALLLGDSALYLCASRSTGTEFYQETQYFGPGTRLLVL.

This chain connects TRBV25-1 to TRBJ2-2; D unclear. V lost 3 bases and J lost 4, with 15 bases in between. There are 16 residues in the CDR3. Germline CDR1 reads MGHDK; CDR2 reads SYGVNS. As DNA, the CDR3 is TGTGCCAGCAGTGAGATTTGGGATGATGGCACCGGGGAGCTGTTTTTT. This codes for CASSEIWDDGTGELFF.